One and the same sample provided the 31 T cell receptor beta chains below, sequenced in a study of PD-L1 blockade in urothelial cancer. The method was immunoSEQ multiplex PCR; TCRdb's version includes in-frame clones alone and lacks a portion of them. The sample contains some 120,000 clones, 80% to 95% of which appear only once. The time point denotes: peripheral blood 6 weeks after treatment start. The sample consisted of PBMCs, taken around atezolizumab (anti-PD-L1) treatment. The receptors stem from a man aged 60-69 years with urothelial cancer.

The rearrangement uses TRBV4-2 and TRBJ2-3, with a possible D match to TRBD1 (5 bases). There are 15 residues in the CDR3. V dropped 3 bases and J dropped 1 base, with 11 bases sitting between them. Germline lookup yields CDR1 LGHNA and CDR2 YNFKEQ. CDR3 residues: CASSHRALGTDTQYF. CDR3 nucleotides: TGTGCCAGCAGCCACAGGGCATTGGGCACAGATACGCAGTATTTT.

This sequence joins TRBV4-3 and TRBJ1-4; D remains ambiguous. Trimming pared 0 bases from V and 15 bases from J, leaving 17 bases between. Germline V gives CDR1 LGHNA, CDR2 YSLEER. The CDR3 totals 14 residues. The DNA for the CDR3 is TGCGCCAGCAGCCAAGATTATCAACACCCGTTAATGTTTTTT. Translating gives CASSQDYQHPLMFF.

The CDR3 reads CAISASDEQYF. CDR3 DNA sequence: TGTGCCATCAGCGCCTCGGACGAGCAGTACTTC. The J gene is TRBJ2-7, the V gene TRBV10-3; D not certain. The CDR3 is 11 residues long. Germline lookup yields CDR1 ENHRY and CDR2 SYGVKD. The V and J ends lost 6 bases and 5 bases respectively, with 8 bases between them.

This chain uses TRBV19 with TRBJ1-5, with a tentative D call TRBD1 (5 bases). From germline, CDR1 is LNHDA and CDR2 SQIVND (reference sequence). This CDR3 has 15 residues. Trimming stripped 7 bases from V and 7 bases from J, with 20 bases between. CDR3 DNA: TGTGCCAGTACCCTTATTCCCGGGGGGTACCAGCCCCAGCATTTT. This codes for CASTLIPGGYQPQHF.

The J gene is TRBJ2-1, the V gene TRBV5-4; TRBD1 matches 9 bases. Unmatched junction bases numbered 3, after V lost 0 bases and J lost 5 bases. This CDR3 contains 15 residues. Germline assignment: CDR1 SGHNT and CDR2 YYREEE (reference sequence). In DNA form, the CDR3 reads TGTGCCAGCAGCTTGGGGGGACAGGGTCACAATGAGCAGTTCTTC. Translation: CASSLGGQGHNEQFF.

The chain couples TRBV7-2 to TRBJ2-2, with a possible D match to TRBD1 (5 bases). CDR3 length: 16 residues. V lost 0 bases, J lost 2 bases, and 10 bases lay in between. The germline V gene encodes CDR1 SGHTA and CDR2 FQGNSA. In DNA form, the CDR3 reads TGTGCCAGCAGCTTAGCAGGACAACCTAACACCGGGGAGCTGTTTTTT. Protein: CASSLAGQPNTGELFF.

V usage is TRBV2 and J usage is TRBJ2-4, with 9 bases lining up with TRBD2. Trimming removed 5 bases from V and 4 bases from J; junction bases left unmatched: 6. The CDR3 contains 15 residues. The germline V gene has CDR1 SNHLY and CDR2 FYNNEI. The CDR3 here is CASSQDLAGKNIQYF. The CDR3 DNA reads TGTGCCAGCAGTCAGGACCTAGCGGGGAAAAACATTCAGTACTTC.

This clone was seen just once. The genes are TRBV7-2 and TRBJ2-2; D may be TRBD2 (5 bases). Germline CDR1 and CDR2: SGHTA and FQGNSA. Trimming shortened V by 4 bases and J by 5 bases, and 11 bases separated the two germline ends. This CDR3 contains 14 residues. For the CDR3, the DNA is TGTGCCAGCAGCTCCACCCGGGAAACCGGGGAGCTGTTTTTT. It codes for CASSSTRETGELFF.

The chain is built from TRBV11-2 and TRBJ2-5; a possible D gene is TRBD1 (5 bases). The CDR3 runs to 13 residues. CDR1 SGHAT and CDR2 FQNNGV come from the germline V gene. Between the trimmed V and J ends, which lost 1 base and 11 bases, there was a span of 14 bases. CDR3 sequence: CASSLGRAAVQYF. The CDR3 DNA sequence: TGTGCCAGCAGCTTAGGCAGGGCTGCAGTGCAGTACTTC.

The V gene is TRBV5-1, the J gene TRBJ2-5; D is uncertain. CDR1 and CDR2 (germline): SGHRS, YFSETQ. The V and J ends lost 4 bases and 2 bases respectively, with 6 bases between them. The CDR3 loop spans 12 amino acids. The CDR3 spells CASSPGQETQYF. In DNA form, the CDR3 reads TGCGCCAGCAGCCCAGGACAAGAGACCCAGTACTTC.

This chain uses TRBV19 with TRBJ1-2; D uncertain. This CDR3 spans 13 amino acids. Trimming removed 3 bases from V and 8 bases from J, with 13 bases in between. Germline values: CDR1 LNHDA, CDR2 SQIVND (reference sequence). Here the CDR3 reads CASSIDSDRGYTF. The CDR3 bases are TGTGCCAGTAGTATTGATTCCGATCGGGGCTACACCTTC. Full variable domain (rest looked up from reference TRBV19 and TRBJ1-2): DGGITQSPKYLFRKEGQNVTLSCEQNLNHDAMYWYRQDPGQGLRLIYYSQIVNDFQKGDIAEGYSVSREKKESFPLTVTSAQKNPTAFYLCASSIDSDRGYTFGSGTRLTVV.

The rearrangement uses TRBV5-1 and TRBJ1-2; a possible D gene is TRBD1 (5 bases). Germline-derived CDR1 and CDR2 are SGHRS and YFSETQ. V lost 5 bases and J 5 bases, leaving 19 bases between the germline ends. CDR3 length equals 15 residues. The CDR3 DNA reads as TGCGCCAGCAGGCCTACTGGACGGAGGGGTTATGGCTACACCTTC. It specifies CASRPTGRRGYGYTF.

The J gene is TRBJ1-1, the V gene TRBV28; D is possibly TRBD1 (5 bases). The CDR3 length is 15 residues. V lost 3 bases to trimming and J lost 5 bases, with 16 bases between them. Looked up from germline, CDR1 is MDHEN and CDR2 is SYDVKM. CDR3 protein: CASSLEGVGGTEAFF. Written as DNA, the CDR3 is TGTGCCAGCAGTTTGGAAGGCGTGGGGGGTACTGAAGCTTTCTTT.

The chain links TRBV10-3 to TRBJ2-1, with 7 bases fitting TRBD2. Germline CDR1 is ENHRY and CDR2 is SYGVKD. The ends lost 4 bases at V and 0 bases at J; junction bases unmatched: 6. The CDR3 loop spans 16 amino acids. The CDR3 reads CAISATSLHSYNEQFF. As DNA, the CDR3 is TGTGCCATCAGTGCGACTAGCTTACACTCCTACAATGAGCAGTTCTTC.

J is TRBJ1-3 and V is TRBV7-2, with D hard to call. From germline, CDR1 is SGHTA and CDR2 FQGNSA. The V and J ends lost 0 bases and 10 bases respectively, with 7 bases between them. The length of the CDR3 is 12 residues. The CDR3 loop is CASSLAGWTIYF. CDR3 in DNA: TGTGCCAGCAGCTTAGCCGGGTGGACCATATATTTT.

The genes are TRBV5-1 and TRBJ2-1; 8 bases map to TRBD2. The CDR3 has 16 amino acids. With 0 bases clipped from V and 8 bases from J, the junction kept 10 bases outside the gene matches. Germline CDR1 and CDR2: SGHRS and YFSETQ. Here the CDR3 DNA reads TGCGCCAGCAGCTTGGTTCGGGGGGGGCCGGGGTATGAGCAGTTCTTC. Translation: CASSLVRGGPGYEQFF.

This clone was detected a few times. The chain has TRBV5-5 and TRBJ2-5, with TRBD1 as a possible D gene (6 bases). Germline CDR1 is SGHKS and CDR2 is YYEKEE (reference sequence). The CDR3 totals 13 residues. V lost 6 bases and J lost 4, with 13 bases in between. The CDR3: CASNRDRGETQYF. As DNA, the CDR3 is TGTGCCAGCAACAGGGATAGGGGAGAGACCCAGTACTTC.

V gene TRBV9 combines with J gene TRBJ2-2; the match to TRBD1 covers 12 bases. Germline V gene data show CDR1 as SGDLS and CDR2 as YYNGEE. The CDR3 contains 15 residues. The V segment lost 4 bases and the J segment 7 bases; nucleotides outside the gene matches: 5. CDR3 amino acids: CASSFGTGGHGELFF. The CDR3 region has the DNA TGTGCCAGCAGCTTTGGGACAGGGGGCCACGGGGAGCTGTTTTTT.

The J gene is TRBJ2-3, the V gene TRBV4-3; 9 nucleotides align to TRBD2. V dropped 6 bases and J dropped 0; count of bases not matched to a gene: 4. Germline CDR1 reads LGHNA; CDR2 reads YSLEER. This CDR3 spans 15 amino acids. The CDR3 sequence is CASSRLAESTDTQYF. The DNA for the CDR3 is TGCGCCAGCAGTCGACTAGCGGAGAGCACAGATACGCAGTATTTT.

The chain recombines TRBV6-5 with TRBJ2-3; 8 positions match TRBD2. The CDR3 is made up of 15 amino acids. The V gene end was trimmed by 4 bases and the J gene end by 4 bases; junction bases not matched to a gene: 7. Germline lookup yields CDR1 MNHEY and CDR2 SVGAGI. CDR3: CASSSAGGRADTQYF. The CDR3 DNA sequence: TGTGCCAGCAGTTCTGCGGGGGGACGGGCAGATACGCAGTATTTT.

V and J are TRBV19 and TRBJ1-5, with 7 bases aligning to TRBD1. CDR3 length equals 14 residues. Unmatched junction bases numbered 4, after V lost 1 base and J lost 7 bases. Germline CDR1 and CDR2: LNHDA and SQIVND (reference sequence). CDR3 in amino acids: CASSIVQGKQPQHF. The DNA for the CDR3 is TGTGCCAGTAGTATAGTACAGGGGAAGCAGCCCCAGCATTTT.

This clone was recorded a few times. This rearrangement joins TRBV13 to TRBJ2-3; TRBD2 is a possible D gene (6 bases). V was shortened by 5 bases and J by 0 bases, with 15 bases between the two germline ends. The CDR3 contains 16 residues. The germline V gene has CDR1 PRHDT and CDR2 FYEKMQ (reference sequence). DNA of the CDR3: TGTGCCAGCAGCGGAAAGACGGGACTCAGCACAGATACGCAGTATTTT. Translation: CASSGKTGLSTDTQYF.

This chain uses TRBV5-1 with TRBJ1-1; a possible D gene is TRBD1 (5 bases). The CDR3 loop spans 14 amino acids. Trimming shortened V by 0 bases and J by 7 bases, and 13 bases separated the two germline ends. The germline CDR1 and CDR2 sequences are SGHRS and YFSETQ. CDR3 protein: CASSLGQGGIEAFF. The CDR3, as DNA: TGCGCCAGCAGCTTGGGCCAGGGCGGGATTGAAGCTTTCTTT.

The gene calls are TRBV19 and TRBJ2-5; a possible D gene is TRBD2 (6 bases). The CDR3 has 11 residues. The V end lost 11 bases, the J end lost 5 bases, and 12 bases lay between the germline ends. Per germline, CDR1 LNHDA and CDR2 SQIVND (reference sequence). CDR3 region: CAVGGRETQYF. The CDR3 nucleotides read TGTGCCGTCGGAGGGCGGGAGACCCAGTACTTC.

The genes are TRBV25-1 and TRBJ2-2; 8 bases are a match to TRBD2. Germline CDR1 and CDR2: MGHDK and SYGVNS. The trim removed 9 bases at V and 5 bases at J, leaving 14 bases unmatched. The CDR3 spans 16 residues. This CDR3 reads CASRETGGPGTGELFF. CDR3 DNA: TGTGCCAGTAGGGAAACGGGGGGGCCGGGGACCGGGGAGCTGTTTTTT.

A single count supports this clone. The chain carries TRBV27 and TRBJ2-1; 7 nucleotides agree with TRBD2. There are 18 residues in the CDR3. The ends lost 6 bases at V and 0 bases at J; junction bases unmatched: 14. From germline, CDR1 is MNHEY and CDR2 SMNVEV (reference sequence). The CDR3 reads CASSSAGLADSSYNEQFF. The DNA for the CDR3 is TGTGCCAGCAGCTCAGCGGGTCTAGCGGATAGCTCCTACAATGAGCAGTTCTTC.

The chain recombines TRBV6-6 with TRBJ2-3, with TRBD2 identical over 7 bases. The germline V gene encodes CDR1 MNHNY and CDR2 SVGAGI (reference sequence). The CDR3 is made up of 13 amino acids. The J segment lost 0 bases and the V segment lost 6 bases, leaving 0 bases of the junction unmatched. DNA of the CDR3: TGTGCCAGCAGGACTAGCAGCACAGATACGCAGTATTTT. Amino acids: CASRTSSTDTQYF.

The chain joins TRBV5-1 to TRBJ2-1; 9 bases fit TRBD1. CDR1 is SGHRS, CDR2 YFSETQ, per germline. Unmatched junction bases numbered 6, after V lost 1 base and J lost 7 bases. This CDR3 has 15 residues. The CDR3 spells CASSLSTGGLNEQFF. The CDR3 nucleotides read TGCGCCAGCAGCTTGTCAACAGGGGGCTTAAATGAGCAGTTCTTC.

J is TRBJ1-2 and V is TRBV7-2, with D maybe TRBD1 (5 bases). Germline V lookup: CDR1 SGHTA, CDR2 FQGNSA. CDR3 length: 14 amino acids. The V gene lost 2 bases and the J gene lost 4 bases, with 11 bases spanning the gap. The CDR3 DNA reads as TGTGCCAGCAGCTTAATGACAGCCAGCTATGGCTACACCTTC. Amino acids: CASSLMTASYGYTF.

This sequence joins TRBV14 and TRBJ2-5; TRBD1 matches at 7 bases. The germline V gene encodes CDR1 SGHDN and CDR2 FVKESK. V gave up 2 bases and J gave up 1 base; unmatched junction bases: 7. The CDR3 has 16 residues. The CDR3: CASSQPGQTIQETQYF. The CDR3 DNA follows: TGTGCCAGCAGCCAACCGGGACAGACCATCCAAGAGACCCAGTACTTC. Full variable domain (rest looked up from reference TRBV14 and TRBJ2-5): EAGVTQFPSHSVIEKGQTVTLRCDPISGHDNLYWYRRVMGKEIKFLLHFVKESKQDESGMPNNRFLAERTGGTYSTLKVQPAELEDSGVYFCASSQPGQTIQETQYFGPGTRLLVL.

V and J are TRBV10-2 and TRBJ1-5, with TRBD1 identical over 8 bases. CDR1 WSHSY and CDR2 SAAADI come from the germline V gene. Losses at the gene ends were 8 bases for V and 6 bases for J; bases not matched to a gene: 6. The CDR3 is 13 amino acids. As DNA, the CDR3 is TGCGCCAGCCGACAGGGGCACATTCAGCCCCAGCATTTT. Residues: CASRQGHIQPQHF.